This TCR beta chain was recorded in a study of identical twins. Notes on the study in general: It was possible that invariant MAIT and iNKT cells partly confounded the zero-insertion analyses.

Each cDNA held unique molecular identifiers, and template switching gave it a universal primer site. Via MiXCR, TCRdb re-called the 5' RACE reads, giving one row per CDR3 protein. The profile shows approximately 350,000 distinct CDR3 sequences, around an eighth of them singletons. This clonotype was seen at least ten times. What it binds is not known. CDR3 length: 14 amino acids. The germline gives CDR1 DFQATT, CDR2 SNEGSKA (reference sequence). V lost 6 bases and J lost 3; bases outside the gene matches: 5. These sequences were also reported in another study, on yellow fever vaccine responses in identical twins.

The TCR was taken from a young woman in good health. The J gene is TRBJ2-2, the V gene TRBV20-1; 9 nucleotides agree with TRBD2. Sequencing input: CD8+ T cells sorted from blood. The chain's CDR3 is CSASSGSDTGELFF. In DNA, the CDR3 is TGCAGTGCAAGTAGCGGGAGTGACACCGGGGAGCTGTTTTTT.